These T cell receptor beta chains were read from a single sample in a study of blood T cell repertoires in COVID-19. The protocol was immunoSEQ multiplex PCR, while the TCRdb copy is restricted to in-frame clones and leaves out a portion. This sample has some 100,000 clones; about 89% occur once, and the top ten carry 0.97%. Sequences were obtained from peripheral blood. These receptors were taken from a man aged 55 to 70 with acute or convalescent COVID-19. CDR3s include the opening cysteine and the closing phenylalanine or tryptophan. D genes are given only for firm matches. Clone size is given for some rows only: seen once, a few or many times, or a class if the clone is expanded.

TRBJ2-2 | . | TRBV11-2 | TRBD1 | TGTGCCAGCAGCCCCGGACAGGGGATGAACACCGGGGAGCTGTTTTTT | CASSPGQGMNTGELFF
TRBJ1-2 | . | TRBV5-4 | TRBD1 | TGTGCCAGCAGCCCTGACAGGGCCTATGGCTACACCTTC | CASSPDRAYGYTF
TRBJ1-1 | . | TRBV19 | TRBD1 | TGTGCCAGTAGTGGGAGGGCGACAGGGGGAAATGATGAAGCTTTCTTT | CASSGRATGGNDEAFF
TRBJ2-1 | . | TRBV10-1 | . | TGCGCCAGCAGTGCGGCTAGCCTATACAATGAGCAGTTCTTC | CASSAASLYNEQFF
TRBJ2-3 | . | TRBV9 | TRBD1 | TGTGCCAGCAGTGCCGACAGGGGGGGAGATACGCAGTATTTT | CASSADRGGDTQYF
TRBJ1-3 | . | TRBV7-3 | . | TGTGCCAGCAGCTCGTTCGCTGGAAACACCATATATTTT | CASSSFAGNTIYF
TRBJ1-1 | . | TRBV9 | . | TGTGCCAGCAGCGTAGTGGGCGAGGGAGGAACTTTCTTT | CASSVVGEGGTFF
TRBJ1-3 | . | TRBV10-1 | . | TGCGCCAGCAGACCCAGGGTTCACTCTGGAAACACCATATATTTT | CASRPRVHSGNTIYF
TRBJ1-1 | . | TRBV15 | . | TGTGCCACCAGCCCAAGGGGGGGAAACACTGAAGCTTTCTTT | CATSPRGGNTEAFF
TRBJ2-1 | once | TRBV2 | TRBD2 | TGTGCCAGCATTGTTAGCGGGAGGTCCTACAATGAGCAGTTCTTC | CASIVSGRSYNEQFF
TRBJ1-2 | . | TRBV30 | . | TGTGCCTGGATAACGGCCGAGGGAGTCAATGGCTACACCTTC | CAWITAEGVNGYTF
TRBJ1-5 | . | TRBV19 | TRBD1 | TGTGCCAGTACCCTTGACAGGGGGGAAAATCAGCCCCAGCATTTT | CASTLDRGENQPQHF
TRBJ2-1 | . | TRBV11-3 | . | TGTGCCAGCGGGAGGCAAGGGGGCATCAATGAGCAGTTCTTC | CASGRQGGINEQFF
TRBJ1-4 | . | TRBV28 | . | TGTGCCAGCAGTCCTAACCCTGAAAAACTGTTTTTT | CASSPNPEKLFF
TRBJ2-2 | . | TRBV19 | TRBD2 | TGTGCCAGTAGTACTAGCGGGAGGGCGCCCGGGGAGCTGTTTTTT | CASSTSGRAPGELFF
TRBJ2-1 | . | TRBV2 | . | TGTGCCAGCAGTACAGACAGTTTAAATGAGCAGTTCTTC | CASSTDSLNEQFF
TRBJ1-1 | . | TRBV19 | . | TGTGCGTTTAAGAGGGACATTATACATGAAGCTTTCTTT | CAFKRDIIHEAFF
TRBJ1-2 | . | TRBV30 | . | TGTGCCTGGAGTCTGGGGATTAGGACAGCTGATGGCTACACCTTC | CAWSLGIRTADGYTF
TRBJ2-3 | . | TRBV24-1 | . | TGTGCCACCAGTGATCGGGGAAAGGGCACAGATACGCAGTATTTT | CATSDRGKGTDTQYF
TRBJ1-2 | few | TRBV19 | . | TGTGCCAGTAAGGGGACACGGACTTCAGCTAACTATGGCTACACCTTC | CASKGTRTSANYGYTF
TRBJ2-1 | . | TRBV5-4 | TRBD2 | TGTGCCAGCAGATCGGAACTAGCGGACTACAATGAGCAGTTCTTC | CASRSELADYNEQFF
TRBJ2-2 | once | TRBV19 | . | TGTGCCAGTAGTAGGCAGGGCTACACCGGGGAGCTGTTTTTT | CASSRQGYTGELFF
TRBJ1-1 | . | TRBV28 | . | TGTGCCAGCAGTTTTCGGGGGGTCACTGAAGCTTTCTTT | CASSFRGVTEAFF
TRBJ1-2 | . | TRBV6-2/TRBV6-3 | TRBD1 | TGTGCCAGCAGTTCACGACAGGGAAGTCGCTACACCTTC | CASSSRQGSRYTF
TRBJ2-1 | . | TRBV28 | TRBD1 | TGTGCCAGCCGGGACAGGGGGCTTCGCTACTCCTACAATGAGCAGTTCTTC | CASRDRGLRYSYNEQFF
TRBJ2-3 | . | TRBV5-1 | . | TGCGCCAGCCAAGACGACAGGAGAGATACGCAGTATTTT | CASQDDRRDTQYF
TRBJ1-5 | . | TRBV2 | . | TGTGCCAGCAGTGACGAGAACAGCCTCAATCAGCCCCAGCATTTT | CASSDENSLNQPQHF
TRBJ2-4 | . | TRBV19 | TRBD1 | TGTGCCAGTAGTATAAAGGGGGCGAGTGGAGCCAAAAACATTCAGTACTTC | CASSIKGASGAKNIQYF